The present TCR beta chain was sequenced within a study of cytomegalovirus exposure and HLA in healthy donors. Study findings and constraints: Certain sequence variants were highly shared and formed a cluster, and this cluster was likely a sequencing artifact. Later work showed greater clonal expansion in HLA-associated TCR beta chains than in equally common others. Later analysis associated a missense DCLRE1C variant with TCR beta V- and J-gene trimming. A later look showed TCR association rates differing by HLA locus, highest for DRB1 and lowest for HLA-C.

The study ran its PCR with 60 Vbeta and 13 Jbeta primers. Only in-frame clones appear in the TCRdb table, and some are missing; sequencing was by immunoSEQ multiplex PCR. Seen here are roughly 110,000 clones, approximately 80% observed once, and the top ten hold 10% to 15%. CDR3 length equals 14 residues. Per germline, CDR1 SGDLS and CDR2 YYNGEE. V was pared by 0 bases and J by 10 bases, with 4 bases of the junction left unmatched. The sample holds a few counts of this clone. What it recognizes is unknown. The receptor was isolated from a woman aged 40 to 50 in good health and CMV-seropositive. Sequencing was done on a sample of PBMCs. The chain recombines TRBV9 with TRBJ1-6; 7 nucleotides agree with TRBD1. The CDR3 sequence: CASSVGTGFSPLHF. CDR3 DNA sequence: TGTGCCAGCAGCGTAGGGACAGGCTTCTCACCCCTCCACTTT.